Shown below are 4 T cell receptor beta chains from a single sample sequenced in a study of glioma-infiltrating T cells. Amplification of TCR alpha and beta CDR3 regions from RNA used iRepertoire nested multiplex PCR. Via MiXCR, TCRdb re-called the multiplex PCR reads, giving one row per CDR3 protein. The sample lists roughly 42,000 distinct CDR3 sequences, 20% to 25% occurring once. Sequenced: glioma tissue, nonneoplastic brain tissue, or PBMCs (not recorded which). These receptors were obtained from a human donor with low-grade glioma or glioblastoma, undergoing nonglioma brain surgery, or in good health (not recorded which).

There are many counts of this clonotype. This sequence joins TRBV3-1 and TRBJ1-1; possibly TRBD1 for D (5 bases). The germline gives CDR1 LGHDT, CDR2 YNNKEL (reference sequence). Trimming stripped 4 bases from V and 8 bases from J, with 11 bases between. This CDR3 region has 12 residues. CDR3 nucleotide sequence: TGTGCCAGCAGCCCTTCCCGGGACGAAGCTTTCTTT. This encodes CASSPSRDEAFF.

This clonotype was detected ten times or more. V is TRBV3-1 and J is TRBJ2-3; 7 bases are shared with TRBD2. Germline values: CDR1 LGHDT, CDR2 YNNKEL (reference sequence). V gave up 1 base and J gave up 8 bases; unmatched junction bases: 6. The CDR3 totals 14 residues. This CDR3 reads CASSQVGEGGTQYF. CDR3 coding DNA: TGTGCCAGCAGCCAAGTCGGGGAGGGTGGTACGCAGTATTTT.

This clonotype was recorded many times. The V call is TRBV6-1, the J call TRBJ2-3, with D perhaps TRBD1 (5 bases). The CDR3 is made up of 17 amino acids. With 6 bases removed from V and 1 base from J, the gap between germline ends came to 20 bases. Germline CDR1 and CDR2: MNHNS and SASEGT. The DNA for the CDR3 is TGTGCCAGCAGAGACCCAAGGGGATCTAAGGGCACAGATACGCAGTATTTT. Protein sequence: CASRDPRGSKGTDTQYF.

This clonotype has at least ten counts. The genes are TRBV20-1 and TRBJ2-7; no clear D. The length of the CDR3 is 11 residues. Trimming took 6 bases from V and 5 from J, leaving 11 bases between them. Germline loops: CDR1 DFQATT, CDR2 SNEGSKA (reference sequence). The CDR3 sequence: CSAPGLDEQYF. The CDR3 DNA is TGCAGTGCCCCGGGCCTAGACGAGCAGTACTTC.